The 23 T cell receptor beta chains below all came from one sample that was sequenced in a study of beta chain features in type 1 diabetes. Reverse transcription of all isolated RNA meant that expressed TCRB transcripts were sequenced. Sequencing was performed with immunoSEQ multiplex PCR; in TCRdb, only in-frame clones are kept and a portion is missing. The table shows some 900,000 clones, with around a sixth occurring only once. Source material: naive CD4+ T cells from blood. All receptors derive from a woman between 18 and 30 years old in good health.

This clone has just a few counts. The same CDR3 arises from other DNA sequences in this sample as well. The V call is TRBV20-1, the J call TRBJ2-1; D unresolved. The CDR3 is 10 residues long. Germline CDR1 is DFQATT and CDR2 is SNEGSKA (reference sequence). V gave up 6 bases and J gave up 4 bases, with 4 bases separating them. The CDR3 spells CSAEYNEQFF. Here the CDR3 DNA reads TGCAGTGCCGAATACAATGAGCAGTTCTTC.

The V and J genes are TRBV28 and TRBJ1-2; a possible D gene is TRBD1 (5 bases). The CDR3 length is 14 residues. In germline, CDR1 is MDHEN, CDR2 SYDVKM. Trimming took 5 bases from V and 4 from J, leaving 14 bases between them. This chain's CDR3 is CASSVAGQLYGYTF. The CDR3 DNA reads TGTGCCAGCAGTGTGGCAGGGCAACTCTATGGCTACACCTTC.

A few counts support this clone. The rearrangement uses TRBV7-9 and TRBJ1-3; D might be TRBD1 (6 bases). With 6 bases removed from V and 0 bases from J, the gap between germline ends came to 12 bases. The CDR3 length is 15 residues. Germline CDR1 SEHNR, CDR2 FQNEAQ (reference sequence). CDR3 sequence: CASSQNRVSGNTIYF. The CDR3 region has the DNA TGTGCCAGCAGTCAGAACAGGGTCTCTGGAAACACCATATATTTT.

This clone has only a few counts. V is TRBV19 and J is TRBJ2-1; TRBD2 matches 8 bases. The ends lost 5 bases at V and 2 bases at J; junction bases unmatched: 2. CDR1 and CDR2 from the germline V gene are LNHDA and SQIVND (reference sequence). The CDR3 is 14 residues long. CDR3 DNA sequence: TGTGCCAGTAGTGGACTAGCCCCCTACAATGAGCAGTTCTTC. Protein sequence: CASSGLAPYNEQFF.

The CDR3 sequence: CASSSAPGLTYEQYF. DNA for the CDR3: TGTGCCAGCAGTTCCGCACCGGGACTAACCTACGAGCAGTACTTC. The rearrangement links TRBV6-5 to TRBJ2-7, with 7 bases fitting TRBD2. This CDR3 has 15 amino acids. Germline CDR1 and CDR2: MNHEY and SVGAGI. The ends lost 4 bases at V and 2 bases at J; junction bases unmatched: 8.

The table lists this clone with a few counts. The V call is TRBV7-2, the J call TRBJ2-7; 8 bases are a match to TRBD2. Germline lookup yields CDR1 SGHTA and CDR2 FQGNSA. The CDR3 is 16 residues long. The J segment lost 2 bases and the V segment lost 5 bases, leaving 11 bases of the junction unmatched. CDR3 DNA: TGTGCCAGCAGCGTATCCCGGACTAGCTGGACCTACGAGCAGTACTTC. Its translation: CASSVSRTSWTYEQYF.

This clone was detected only a few times. The chain carries TRBV7-2 and TRBJ2-1; D is uncertain. CDR1 and CDR2 from the germline V gene are SGHTA and FQGNSA. CDR3 size: 13 residues. Trimming cost V 0 bases and J 9 bases, with 9 bases left between them. The CDR3 sequence: CASSLAPTAEQFF. The DNA of the CDR3 is TGTGCCAGCAGCTTAGCGCCCACAGCTGAGCAGTTCTTC.

This sequence joins TRBV29-1 and TRBJ1-5; tentative D call: TRBD1 (5 bases). V lost 3 bases and J lost 0, with 15 bases in between. CDR1 and CDR2 from the germline V gene are SQVTM and ANQGSEA. This CDR3 is 16 amino acids long. The CDR3 DNA reads TGCAGCGTTGACGGTAGAGAGGGGCCTAGCAATCAGCCCCAGCATTTT. Protein product: CSVDGREGPSNQPQHF.

The chain recombines TRBV29-1 with TRBJ2-3, with 8 bases aligning to TRBD1. Trimming cost V 4 bases and J 5 bases; bases outside gene matches: 8. CDR1 is SQVTM and CDR2 is ANQGSEA in the germline V gene. This CDR3 contains 14 residues. The CDR3 DNA follows: TGCAGCGTTGTTGTCGTAGACAGGGGAGATACGCAGTATTTT. It translates to CSVVVVDRGDTQYF.

The J gene is TRBJ2-1, the V gene TRBV7-9; TRBD2 might be the D (5 bases). Trimming stripped 7 bases from V and 9 bases from J, with 16 bases between. Germline V gives CDR1 SEHNR, CDR2 FQNEAQ (reference sequence). The CDR3 has 13 amino acids. The CDR3 sequence: CASTQRPESEQFF. CDR3 sequence (DNA): TGTGCCAGCACCCAGCGGCCGGAGTCTGAGCAGTTCTTC.

This clone was found a few times. The chain employs TRBV28 and TRBJ1-1; maybe TRBD1 (5 bases). Germline CDR1 and CDR2: MDHEN and SYDVKM. This CDR3 comprises 14 residues. V lost 5 bases, J lost 2 bases, and 12 bases lay in between. CDR3 DNA: TGTGCCAGCAGTCCTGGACACCCAAACACTGAAGCTTTCTTT. This encodes CASSPGHPNTEAFF.

This sequence joins TRBV7-2 and TRBJ2-5, with TRBD2 identical over 10 bases. The CDR3 covers 13 residues. Germline V gene lookup returns CDR1 SGHTA and CDR2 FQGNSA. V shed 5 bases and J 14 bases; nucleotides not matched to a gene: 11. In nucleotides, the CDR3 is TGTGCCAGCAGCGGGGATGCCGGGACTAGCGTTTACTTC. Translated, it gives CASSGDAGTSVYF.

The table lists this clone with a few counts. The rearrangement links TRBV7-2 to TRBJ2-5; D unresolved. Judging by the DNA end, TRBJ2-7 fits better; the J call may be wrong. This CDR3 spans 13 amino acids. The germline V gene encodes CDR1 SGHTA and CDR2 FQGNSA. DNA for the CDR3: TGTGCCAGCAGCTTCGTAGACCCCTACGAGCAGTACTTC. It codes for CASSFVDPYEQYF.

The chain is built from TRBV15 and TRBJ2-1; perhaps TRBD1 as D (5 bases). The CDR3 is made up of 16 amino acids. V was shortened by 0 bases and J by 7 bases, with 16 bases between the two germline ends. Germline lookup yields CDR1 LNHNV and CDR2 YYDKDF (reference sequence). CDR3 in DNA: TGTGCCACCAGCAGAGATAGGGCAGGGTGGGGTAATGAGCAGTTCTTC. Its translation: CATSRDRAGWGNEQFF.

This clone was seen only a few times. V gene TRBV11-2 combines with J gene TRBJ1-2; a weak D match, TRBD1 (5 bases). The CDR3 has 14 residues. V lost 4 bases, J lost 4 bases, and 13 bases lay in between. Germline V gene sequence: CDR1 SGHAT, CDR2 FQNNGV. For the CDR3, the DNA is TGTGCCAGCAGCTCTGGGGCAGCGGCCTATGGCTACACCTTC. This encodes CASSSGAAAYGYTF. Using reference TRBV11-2 and TRBJ1-2 for the parts outside the CDR3, the full variable domain is EAGVAQSPRYKIIEKRQSVAFWCNPISGHATLYWYQQILGQGPKLLIQFQNNGVVDDSQLPKDRFSAERLKGVDSTLKIQPAKLEDSAVYLCASSSGAAAYGYTFGSGTRLTVV.

This clone turned up a few times. V and J are TRBV2 and TRBJ2-1; 11 nucleotides match TRBD2. The CDR3 length is 14 residues. The ends lost 6 bases at V and 4 bases at J; junction bases unmatched: 2. Germline V gene data show CDR1 as SNHLY and CDR2 as FYNNEI. The CDR3 loop reads CASRGLAVYNEQFF. For the CDR3, the DNA is TGTGCCAGCAGGGGACTAGCGGTGTACAATGAGCAGTTCTTC.

The chain recombines TRBV6-5 with TRBJ2-5; 8 bases map to TRBD2. The CDR3 runs 15 residues. V was clipped by 6 bases and J by 5 bases; unmatched bases: 11. Germline CDR1 reads MNHEY; CDR2 reads SVGAGI. The CDR3 sequence: CASRKSGGRRETQYF. DNA for the CDR3: TGTGCCAGCAGAAAAAGCGGGGGACGTCGGGAGACCCAGTACTTC.

The chain combines TRBV7-2 with TRBJ2-3; 8 positions agree with TRBD2. V was clipped by 5 bases and J by 0 bases; unmatched bases: 10. Germline loops: CDR1 SGHTA, CDR2 FQGNSA. The CDR3 runs to 17 residues. The CDR3 spells CASSRGVTSVSTDTQYF. The CDR3, as DNA: TGTGCCAGCAGCCGCGGGGTGACTAGCGTTAGCACAGATACGCAGTATTTT.

This clone was seen only a few times. At the DNA level, this CDR3 is encoded by other sequences in the same sample as well. V gene TRBV10-3 combines with J gene TRBJ1-5, with D possibly being TRBD1 (6 bases). Germline V CDR1 and CDR2: ENHRY, SYGVKD. The CDR3 spans 13 residues. V dropped 2 bases and J dropped 6 bases, with 8 bases sitting between them. CDR3 nucleotide sequence: TGTGCCATCAGTGAGGGACAGATTCAGCCCCAGCATTTT. Its translation: CAISEGQIQPQHF.

This clone was observed a handful of times. Different DNA sequences within this sample yield the same CDR3. The chain uses TRBV11-2 and TRBJ1-5, with no clear D. Germline V gives CDR1 SGHAT, CDR2 FQNNGV. V lost 3 bases and J lost 4, with 4 bases in between. The CDR3 spans 12 residues. The CDR3 DNA is TGTGCCAGCAGCTTGGGGAATCAGCCCCAGCATTTT. Translating it yields CASSLGNQPQHF.

Of note for this clone: In the same sample, other DNA sequences code for this CDR3. The chain carries TRBV28 and TRBJ2-7; D is perhaps TRBD2 (6 bases). Per the germline V gene, CDR1 is MDHEN and CDR2 is SYDVKM. V was shortened by 2 bases and J by 4 bases, with 6 bases between the two germline ends. The CDR3 spans 12 residues. CDR3 sequence (DNA): TGTGCCAGCAGTTTAGCGGGGTACGAGCAGTACTTC. Encoded protein: CASSLAGYEQYF.

This clone was counted only a few times. CDR3 protein: CASSQAEHYEQYF. CDR3 nucleotides: TGTGCCAGCAGCCAAGCGGAGCACTACGAGCAGTACTTC. This chain joins TRBV7-2 and TRBJ2-7, with D maybe TRBD2 (5 bases). V dropped 5 bases and J dropped 3 bases, with 11 bases sitting between them. The CDR3 runs to 13 residues. The V gene's germline CDR1 is SGHTA and CDR2 FQGNSA.

V gene TRBV28 combines with J gene TRBJ2-7; D is uncertain. Germline-derived CDR1 and CDR2 are MDHEN and SYDVKM. The V and J ends lost 6 bases and 2 bases respectively, with 5 bases between them. The CDR3 has 11 residues. This CDR3 reads CASSDPYEQYF. CDR3 nucleotides: TGTGCCAGCAGCGACCCCTACGAGCAGTACTTC.